These 9 T cell receptor beta chains originate from one sample sequenced in a study of response to subunit inactivated influenza vaccine. TCRdb analysed the RT-PCR reads with MiXCR anew, one entry per CDR3 protein. Of about half a million distinct CDR3 sequences listed, approximately 24% are singletons. The specimen was CD4+ T cells sorted from PBMCs, collected 4 to 6 days after vaccination. Source of these receptors: a man between 50 and 59 years old who received an inactivated influenza vaccine.

This clonotype appeared a single time. The chain recombines TRBV4-2 with TRBJ2-1; maybe TRBD1 (5 bases). CDR1 is LGHNA and CDR2 is YNFKEQ in the germline V gene. V was pared by 0 bases and J by 3 bases, with 9 bases between. The CDR3 totals 15 residues. The CDR3 here is CASSQDGHDYNEQFF. The CDR3 DNA is TGTGCCAGCAGCCAAGACGGACACGACTACAATGAGCAGTTCTTC.

This chain uses TRBV18 with TRBJ1-2; 7 bases agree with TRBD1. Germline lookup yields CDR1 KGHSH and CDR2 LQKENI. CDR3 length equals 16 residues. V shed 6 bases, J shed 4 bases, and the junction held 14 bases outside the gene matches. As DNA, the CDR3 is TGTGCCAGCTCCCCGGGACAGTCTATTGGAGGCTATGGCTACACCTTC. As protein: CASSPGQSIGGYGYTF.

The V gene is TRBV4-3, the J gene TRBJ2-7, with D unclear. CDR3 length equals 15 residues. Trimming shortened V by 0 bases and J by 1 base, and 10 bases separated the two germline ends. Germline V gives CDR1 LGHNA, CDR2 YSLEER. Here the CDR3 DNA reads TGCGCCAGCAGCCAAGATTTTCCGGAATCCTACGAGCAGTACTTC. Translating gives CASSQDFPESYEQYF.

The chain has TRBV5-1 and TRBJ1-6, with TRBD1 matching over 8 bases. Per germline, CDR1 SGHRS and CDR2 YFSETQ. V lost 0 bases to trimming and J lost 7 bases; unmatched junction nucleotides: 3. CDR3 size: 15 residues. The CDR3 protein is CASSLVRQGNSPLHF. In DNA, the CDR3 is TGCGCCAGCAGCTTGGTGAGACAGGGGAATTCACCCCTCCACTTT.

The V gene is TRBV4-2, the J gene TRBJ2-2; D perhaps matches TRBD1 (6 bases). CDR1 LGHNA and CDR2 YNFKEQ come from the germline V gene. This CDR3 spans 14 amino acids. V was trimmed by 1 base and J by 7 bases, leaving 10 bases between them. This CDR3 is CASSQVSGDGELFF. The CDR3 DNA is TGTGCCAGCAGCCAAGTATCAGGGGACGGGGAGCTGTTTTTT.

This clonotype has at least ten counts. V usage is TRBV20-1 and J usage is TRBJ2-2; possible D gene TRBD2, 6 bases. V lost 1 base and J 0 bases, leaving 6 bases between the germline ends. CDR1 and CDR2 (germline): DFQATT, SNEGSKA (reference sequence). CDR3 length: 14 amino acids. The CDR3 loop is CSARGGANTGELFF. CDR3 bases: TGCAGTGCTAGAGGGGGGGCGAACACCGGGGAGCTGTTTTTT.

CDR3: CASRTYQRGDSNYGYTF. The CDR3, as DNA: TGTGCCAGCAGAACTTATCAACGGGGCGACTCTAACTATGGCTACACCTTC. The chain employs TRBV6-1 and TRBJ1-2; D is possibly TRBD1 (5 bases). From germline, CDR1 is MNHNS and CDR2 SASEGT. V was trimmed by 6 bases and J by 0 bases, leaving 20 bases between them. The CDR3 length is 17 residues.

The rearrangement joins TRBV12-3 or TRBV12-4 to TRBJ2-7; TRBD1 might be the D (5 bases). The CDR3 is 13 residues long. V lost 7 bases to trimming and J lost 2 bases, with 12 bases between them. DNA of the CDR3: TGTGCCAGCACGCAGGGTAACACCTACGAGCAGTACTTC. Protein: CASTQGNTYEQYF.

This clonotype was detected only once. The chain employs TRBV5-1 and TRBJ2-2, with 8 nucleotides matching TRBD1. V lost 0 bases to trimming and J lost 7 bases; unmatched junction nucleotides: 8. The CDR3 loop spans 16 amino acids. Germline V lookup: CDR1 SGHRS, CDR2 YFSETQ. The CDR3 DNA follows: TGCGCCAGCAGCTTGGAACGGCAGGGGGCCGGCGGGGAGCTGTTTTTT. Its protein product is CASSLERQGAGGELFF.